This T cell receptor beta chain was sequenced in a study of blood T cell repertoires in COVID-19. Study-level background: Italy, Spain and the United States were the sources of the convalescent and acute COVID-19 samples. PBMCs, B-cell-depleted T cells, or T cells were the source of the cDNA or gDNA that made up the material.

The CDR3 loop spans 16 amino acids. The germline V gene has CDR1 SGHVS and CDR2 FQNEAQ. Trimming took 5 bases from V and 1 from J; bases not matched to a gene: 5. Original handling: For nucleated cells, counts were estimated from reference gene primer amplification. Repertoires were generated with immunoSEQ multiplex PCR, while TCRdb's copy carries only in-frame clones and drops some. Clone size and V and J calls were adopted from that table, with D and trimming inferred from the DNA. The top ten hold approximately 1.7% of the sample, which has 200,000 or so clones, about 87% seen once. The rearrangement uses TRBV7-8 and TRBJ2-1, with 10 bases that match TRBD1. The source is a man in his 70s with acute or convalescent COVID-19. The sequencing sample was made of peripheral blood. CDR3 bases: TGTGCCAGCAGCGCGGACAGGGGGAATTCCTACAATGAGCAGTTCTTC. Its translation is CASSADRGNSYNEQFF.